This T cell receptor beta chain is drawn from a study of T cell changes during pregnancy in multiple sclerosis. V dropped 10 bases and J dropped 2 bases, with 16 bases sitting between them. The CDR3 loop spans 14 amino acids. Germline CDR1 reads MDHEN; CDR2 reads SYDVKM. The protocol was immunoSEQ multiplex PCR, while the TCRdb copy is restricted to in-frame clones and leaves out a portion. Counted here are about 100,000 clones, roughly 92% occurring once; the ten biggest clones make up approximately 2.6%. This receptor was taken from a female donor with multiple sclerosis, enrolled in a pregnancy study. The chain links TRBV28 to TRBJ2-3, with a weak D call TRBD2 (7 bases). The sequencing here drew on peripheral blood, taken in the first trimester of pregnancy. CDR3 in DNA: TGTGCCACCCAAGGGGGGGGGACCACAGATACGCAGTATTTT. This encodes CATQGGGTTDTQYF.